The clone carrying this T cell receptor (beta chain) has more than one count but fewer than ten. These data originate in a study of blood T cell repertoires in COVID-19. Looking at the study overall: Nucleic acid was either cDNA or gDNA, and it came from T cells, B-cell-depleted T cells, or PBMCs.

V was cut by 0 bases and J by 9 bases, with 12 bases left in between. This CDR3 is built from 15 residues. Germline values: CDR1 LGHNA, CDR2 YSLEER. In the source study's methods: For nucleated cells, counts were estimated from reference gene primer amplification. Assay: immunoSEQ multiplex PCR; the TCRdb copy retains only in-frame clones and omits some. V, J and clone size are those of that table, while D and trimming were read from the DNA. The sample carries 180,000 or so clones, 86% recorded once. The sample was peripheral blood. The TCR originated in a man between 65 and 79 years old with acute or convalescent COVID-19. The V gene is TRBV4-3, the J gene TRBJ1-6; D perhaps matches TRBD1 (5 bases). The CDR3 loop is CASSQDPQGGSPLHF. As DNA, the CDR3 is TGCGCCAGCAGCCAAGATCCCCAGGGAGGTTCACCCCTCCACTTT.